The rows below give T cell receptor beta chains drawn from one sample of a study of cytomegalovirus exposure and HLA in healthy donors. TCRdb's copy holds only in-frame clones and misses some; the assay was immunoSEQ multiplex PCR. Of approximately 190,000 clones in the sample, 60% to 80% were seen once. The sample was PBMCs. The receptors were sampled from a woman in her twenties or thirties in good health and CMV-seropositive. The CDR3 runs from the conserved cysteine through the conserved F or W. Fields, in order: V gene, CDR3 protein.

TRBV11-2 | CASRRTGGSYNSPLHF
TRBV28 | CASSLGRDRETQYF
TRBV29-1 | CSAGLAAQETQYF
TRBV29-1 | CSVGDLAGVGETQYF
TRBV5-4 | CASSLRQGGLEQFF
TRBV28 | CASSSGVAESNEQFF
TRBV6-1 | CASSVGQGVLGNQPQHF
TRBV29-1 | CSVVRGRGTEAFF
TRBV7-2 | CASSLGMGWRGEKLFF
TRBV28 | CASSSDGLGTGQQPQHF
TRBV5-4 | CASRSGGATNEKLFF
TRBV4-2 | CASSPNGRTEAFF
TRBV9 | CASSVAGQLDTEAFF
TRBV18 | CASSLGGDYGYTF
TRBV10-3 | CAISPIGGGYETQYF
TRBV5-1 | CASSAGTSGSGPHFF
TRBV25-1 | CASSRRSGETQYF
TRBV6-5 | CASSSGGPWNIQYF
TRBV28 | CASGAGRTGVNQPQHF
TRBV28 | CASERPGKNYEQYF
TRBV6-1 | CASRGRDTASYEQYF